The 32 T cell receptor beta chains given below trace back to one sample, sequenced in a study of cytomegalovirus exposure and HLA in healthy donors. With 60 Vbeta and 13 Jbeta primers, the PCR was carried out. The protocol was immunoSEQ multiplex PCR, while the TCRdb copy is restricted to in-frame clones and leaves out a portion. The sample lists fewer than 150,000 clones, approximately 83% occurring once. The sample comprised PBMCs. These receptors were taken from a middle-aged man in good health and CMV-seropositive.

This chain joins TRBV6-5 and TRBJ2-2, with TRBD2 matching 8 bases. The CDR3 is 13 residues long. J lost 9 bases, V lost 5 bases, and 5 bases had no gene match. Germline V lookup: CDR1 MNHEY, CDR2 SVGAGI. The CDR3, as DNA: TGTGCCAGCAGTCCGGGACTAGTACGGGAGCTGTTTTTT. This sequence encodes CASSPGLVRELFF.

The chain recombines TRBV25-1 with TRBJ1-2, with D possibly matching TRBD1 (5 bases). The V gene lost 8 bases and the J gene lost 8 bases, with 21 bases spanning the gap. The CDR3 length is 14 residues. In germline, CDR1 is MGHDK, CDR2 SYGVNS. As DNA, the CDR3 is TGTGCCAGCGGGGGGAGTTTTGGCCTTGGGGGCTACACCTTC. Residues: CASGGSFGLGGYTF.

The chain employs TRBV18 and TRBJ1-2; possible D gene TRBD1, 6 bases. Per germline, CDR1 KGHSH and CDR2 LQKENI. V lost 3 bases to trimming and J lost 4 bases, with 15 bases between them. The length of the CDR3 is 15 residues. CDR3 region: CASSPAHQGSYGYTF. The CDR3 nucleotides read TGTGCCAGCTCACCGGCCCATCAGGGGTCCTATGGCTACACCTTC.

V is TRBV5-6 and J is TRBJ2-1; D gene uncertain. CDR3 size: 11 residues. V gave up 6 bases and J gave up 4 bases, with 5 bases separating them. The V gene's germline CDR1 is SGHDT and CDR2 YYEEEE. DNA for the CDR3: TGTGCCAGCAAGCTATACAATGAGCAGTTCTTC. This encodes CASKLYNEQFF. Full variable domain (missing parts from reference TRBV5-6 and TRBJ2-1): DAGVTQSPTHLIKTRGQQVTLRCSPKSGHDTVSWYQQALGQGPQFIFQYYEEEERQRGNFPDRFSGHQFPNYSSELNVNALLLGDSALYLCASKLYNEQFFGPGTRLTVL.

This clone has just a few counts. The J gene is TRBJ1-5, the V gene TRBV10-3, with D hard to call. The CDR3 has 12 residues. Germline assignment: CDR1 ENHRY and CDR2 SYGVKD. Trimming took off 3 bases at V and 3 bases at J, with 3 bases between the two ends. The DNA for the CDR3 is TGTGCCATCAGTGACTCCAATCAGCCCCAGCATTTT. This translates into CAISDSNQPQHF.

The chain couples TRBV6-5 to TRBJ1-2; TRBD1 might be the D (6 bases). The CDR3 loop spans 16 amino acids. V shed 3 bases and J shed 2 bases, with 16 bases lying between them. Looked up from germline, CDR1 is MNHEY and CDR2 is SVGAGI. CDR3 sequence (DNA): TGTGCCAGCAGTTATGGGGGCGTCAACCCAAACTATGGCTACACCTTC. It is translated as CASSYGGVNPNYGYTF.

The chain is built from TRBV30 and TRBJ1-6; D is possibly TRBD1 (6 bases). Germline assignment: CDR1 GTSNPN and CDR2 SVGIG (reference sequence). CDR3 length: 13 residues. With 2 bases removed from V and 10 bases from J, the gap between germline ends came to 12 bases. CDR3 amino acids: CAWSLRGRSPLHF. The CDR3 coding sequence is TGTGCCTGGAGTCTCAGGGGTCGGTCACCCCTCCACTTT.

The chain links TRBV15 to TRBJ1-2; the match to TRBD1 covers 10 bases. Germline CDR1 and CDR2: LNHNV and YYDKDF (reference sequence). The trim removed 3 bases at V and 7 bases at J, leaving 8 bases unmatched. The CDR3 extends over 15 amino acids. The CDR3 loop is CATSRWTGGTSGYTF. The CDR3 DNA reads TGTGCCACCAGCAGGTGGACAGGGGGTACAAGTGGCTACACCTTC.

V usage is TRBV5-8 and J usage is TRBJ2-1; D is ambiguous. V shed 4 bases and J shed 6 bases, with 17 bases lying between them. Germline CDR1 is SGHTS and CDR2 is YDEGEE. CDR3 length: 15 amino acids. This CDR3 is CASSPGYFSGNEQFF. CDR3 bases: TGTGCCAGCAGCCCCGGTTACTTCTCGGGCAATGAGCAGTTCTTC.

The V and J genes are TRBV6-1 and TRBJ2-7; possible D gene TRBD2, 6 bases. CDR1 and CDR2 from the germline V gene are MNHNS and SASEGT. The CDR3 sequence is 13 residues long. V was shortened by 1 base and J by 2 bases, with 6 bases between the two germline ends. The CDR3 is CASSEGRAYEQYF. CDR3 bases: TGTGCCAGCAGTGAAGGGAGGGCCTACGAGCAGTACTTC.

The V call is TRBV5-1, the J call TRBJ1-4; no definite D call. The germline CDR1 and CDR2 sequences are SGHRS and YFSETQ. Trimming stripped 4 bases from V and 4 bases from J, with 14 bases between. The CDR3 runs 15 residues. The CDR3 nucleotides read TGCGCCAGCAGCGTCGGGGTGGGGAATAATGAAAAACTGTTTTTT. Translated, it gives CASSVGVGNNEKLFF.

V is TRBV5-6 and J is TRBJ2-7; TRBD2 is a possible D gene (6 bases). The CDR3 is 18 amino acids. CDR1 and CDR2 from the germline V gene are SGHDT and YYEEEE. V was shortened by 3 bases and J by 0 bases, with 22 bases between the two germline ends. Written as DNA, the CDR3 is TGTGCCAGCAGCTCATACCTATTCCGGGACGGGAGCTCCTACGAGCAGTACTTC. Translating it yields CASSSYLFRDGSSYEQYF.

The CDR3 DNA reads TGCGCCAGCAGCTTGAGGGTCGGGCAATTAGGGAGCTATGGCTACACCTTC. Protein product: CASSLRVGQLGSYGYTF. This chain joins TRBV5-1 and TRBJ1-2; D unclear. With 1 base removed from V and 4 bases from J, the gap between germline ends came to 20 bases. The CDR3 contains 17 residues. The V gene's germline CDR1 is SGHRS and CDR2 YFSETQ.

The chain combines TRBV19 with TRBJ2-7, with 7 bases aligning to TRBD1. Trimming removed 6 bases from V and 0 bases from J; junction bases left unmatched: 5. CDR1 LNHDA and CDR2 SQIVND come from the germline V gene (reference sequence). The CDR3 extends over 14 amino acids. The DNA for the CDR3 is TGTGCCAGTAGAGCTGGACAGGCCTCCTACGAGCAGTACTTC. This gives the protein CASRAGQASYEQYF.

This clone occurred a few times. V gene TRBV4-1 combines with J gene TRBJ2-7, with 9 bases aligning to TRBD1. In germline, CDR1 is MGHRA, CDR2 YSYEKL. This CDR3 comprises 18 residues. V shed 4 bases, J shed 3 bases, and the junction held 16 bases outside the gene matches. CDR3 sequence reads: CASSPRDRDPPLYYEQYF. The CDR3 nucleotides read TGCGCCAGCAGCCCCCGGGACAGGGACCCTCCCTTATACTACGAGCAGTACTTC.

This rearrangement joins TRBV27 to TRBJ2-2; D is perhaps TRBD2 (6 bases). V lost 1 base, J lost 7 bases, and 19 bases lay in between. Germline V gene lookup returns CDR1 MNHEY and CDR2 SMNVEV (reference sequence). This CDR3 is built from 17 residues. Here the CDR3 DNA reads TGTGCCAGCAGTTTATGGGTAGGGGCGGGGATTGGCGGGGAGCTGTTTTTT. It translates to CASSLWVGAGIGGELFF.

The rearrangement links TRBV7-2 to TRBJ1-3; no firm D call. V shed 2 bases and J shed 3 bases, with 14 bases lying between them. Germline loops: CDR1 SGHTA, CDR2 FQGNSA. The CDR3 length is 16 residues. CDR3 in amino acids: CASSLSTQTLGNTIYF. The CDR3 coding sequence is TGTGCCAGCAGCTTAAGTACACAGACCCTTGGAAACACCATATATTTT.

V is TRBV2 and J is TRBJ1-4; D perhaps matches TRBD1 (5 bases). V was shortened by 8 bases and J by 8 bases, with 18 bases between the two germline ends. The CDR3 is 14 amino acids. Germline V lookup: CDR1 SNHLY, CDR2 FYNNEI. The CDR3, as DNA: TGTGCCAGCCTGGGGCAGCTCGCAATAGAAAAACTGTTTTTT. This encodes CASLGQLAIEKLFF.

This chain connects TRBV7-9 to TRBJ2-1, with TRBD2 as a possible D gene (5 bases). The V end lost 5 bases, the J end lost 0 bases, and 11 bases lay between the germline ends. Per germline, CDR1 SEHNR and CDR2 FQNEAQ (reference sequence). This CDR3 is 15 amino acids long. The CDR3 sequence: CASSPLGSSYNEQFF. In nucleotides, the CDR3 is TGTGCCAGCAGCCCCTTGGGGAGCTCCTACAATGAGCAGTTCTTC. The full variable domain, its missing parts supplied by reference TRBV7-9 and TRBJ2-1, is DTGVSQNPRHKITKRGQNVTFRCDPISEHNRLYWYRQTLGQGPEFLTYFQNEAQLEKSRLLSDRFSAERPKGSFSTLEIQRTEQGDSAMYLCASSPLGSSYNEQFFGPGTRLTVL.

The J gene is TRBJ1-2, the V gene TRBV6-4, with 8 bases matching TRBD1. Germline CDR1 MRHNA, CDR2 SNTAGT. With 5 bases clipped from V and 4 bases from J, the junction kept 12 bases outside the gene matches. CDR3 length: 16 residues. The CDR3 nucleotides are TGTGCCAGCAGTCCAAGAGGGACAGGAGCTTCCTATGGCTACACCTTC. Translated, it gives CASSPRGTGASYGYTF.

This clone has a single count. The gene calls are TRBV18 and TRBJ1-2, with D unclear. Trimming took off 6 bases at V and 7 bases at J, with 18 bases between the two ends. Germline assignment: CDR1 KGHSH and CDR2 LQKENI. There are 14 residues in the CDR3. CDR3 in DNA: TGTGCCAGCTCCCCCGCCACACCCCGGAGTGGCTACACCTTC. Its translation: CASSPATPRSGYTF.

This clone showed up just a few times. The V gene is TRBV2, the J gene TRBJ2-3; 12 bases are shared with TRBD2. After removal of 7 bases from V and 1 base from J, the junction contained 12 bases not matched to a gene. The CDR3 sequence is 18 residues long. Germline CDR1 and CDR2: SNHLY and FYNNEI. CDR3 region: CASKDGTSGWGGTDTQYF. CDR3 nucleotides: TGTGCCAGCAAGGACGGGACTAGCGGGTGGGGCGGCACAGATACGCAGTATTTT. Complete variable domain (other parts from reference TRBV2 and TRBJ2-3): EPEVTQTPSHQVTQMGQEVILRCVPISNHLYFYWYRQILGQKVEFLVSFYNNEISEKSEIFDDQFSVERPDGSNFTLKIRSTKLEDSAMYFCASKDGTSGWGGTDTQYFGPGTRLTVL.

This rearrangement joins TRBV6-5 to TRBJ2-1; D remains ambiguous. Trimming took off 4 bases at V and 3 bases at J, with 16 bases between the two ends. The germline gives CDR1 MNHEY, CDR2 SVGAGI. This CDR3 region has 16 residues. The CDR3 DNA reads TGTGCCAGCAGTTCTCCTAAATCCTTCCTCTACAATGAGCAGTTCTTC. As protein: CASSSPKSFLYNEQFF.

This chain joins TRBV5-1 and TRBJ2-2; no clear D gene. Trimming pared 1 base from V and 0 bases from J, leaving 7 bases between. Germline V gives CDR1 SGHRS, CDR2 YFSETQ. The CDR3 length is 15 residues. Here the CDR3 reads CASSLSLSNTGELFF. The CDR3 nucleotides are TGCGCCAGCAGCTTGTCTCTATCGAACACCGGGGAGCTGTTTTTT.

The CDR3 DNA is TGCGCCAGCAGCTTGGTAGGGGGGGGAGGCACTGAAGCTTTCTTT. It is translated as CASSLVGGGGTEAFF. The chain employs TRBV5-1 and TRBJ1-1; tentatively, D is TRBD1 (6 bases). The germline CDR1 and CDR2 sequences are SGHRS and YFSETQ. Trimming took off 0 bases at V and 4 bases at J, with 13 bases between the two ends. The CDR3 runs to 15 residues.

The chain recombines TRBV6-1 with TRBJ1-2; D gene ambiguous. Trimming shortened V by 2 bases and J by 4 bases, and 11 bases separated the two germline ends. Germline CDR1 and CDR2: MNHNS and SASEGT. CDR3 length: 14 amino acids. CDR3 coding DNA: TGTGCCAGCAGTGAATTCGGGAGAGGCTATGGCTACACCTTC. Translating it yields CASSEFGRGYGYTF.

This chain connects TRBV5-1 to TRBJ1-3; D is unresolved. The germline V gene encodes CDR1 SGHRS and CDR2 YFSETQ. The CDR3 extends over 16 amino acids. Trimming shortened V by 3 bases and J by 3 bases, and 16 bases separated the two germline ends. The CDR3 DNA sequence: TGCGCCAGCAGCTCTACGGGTGGTGGCCTTGGAAACACCATATATTTT. This sequence encodes CASSSTGGGLGNTIYF.

The J gene is TRBJ2-7, the V gene TRBV27, with 13 bases fitting TRBD2. The V gene end was trimmed by 3 bases and the J gene end by 1 base; junction bases not matched to a gene: 3. Germline V lookup: CDR1 MNHEY, CDR2 SMNVEV (reference sequence). CDR3 size: 16 residues. The CDR3 sequence: CASSFSGLAGSYEQYF. The CDR3 DNA follows: TGTGCCAGCAGTTTCTCGGGACTAGCGGGATCCTACGAGCAGTACTTC.

V is TRBV27 and J is TRBJ2-7, with a tentative D call TRBD2 (6 bases). The germline gives CDR1 MNHEY, CDR2 SMNVEV (reference sequence). With 8 bases removed from V and 0 bases from J, the gap between germline ends came to 17 bases. CDR3 length: 15 residues. CDR3 coding DNA: TGTGCCAGCGGCCCGGGGGTGTACAGCTCCTACGAGCAGTACTTC. This encodes CASGPGVYSSYEQYF.

The table lists this clone with a few counts. The genes are TRBV10-3 and TRBJ2-6; D possibly corresponds to TRBD1 (6 bases). Germline lookup yields CDR1 ENHRY and CDR2 SYGVKD. V dropped 4 bases and J dropped 1 base, with 11 bases sitting between them. The CDR3 runs to 16 residues. The chain's CDR3 is CAISGQGSSGANVLTF. The CDR3 DNA reads TGTGCCATCAGTGGGCAGGGGAGTTCTGGGGCCAACGTCCTGACTTTC.

J is TRBJ1-2 and V is TRBV11-3; weak D call: TRBD1 (6 bases). CDR1 SGHNT and CDR2 YENEEA come from the germline V gene. This CDR3 is built from 14 residues. V was shortened by 5 bases and J by 8 bases, with 18 bases between the two germline ends. Here the CDR3 reads CASSIQGSRWGYTF. CDR3 nucleotide sequence: TGTGCCAGCAGCATACAGGGCTCTCGGTGGGGCTACACCTTC.

The chain has TRBV4-1 and TRBJ2-5; the D is unclear. Germline loops: CDR1 MGHRA, CDR2 YSYEKL. The CDR3 totals 13 residues. V lost 4 bases and J lost 5, with 11 bases in between. CDR3 in DNA: TGCGCCAGCAGCCCCCCTTCCGAGGAGACCCAGTACTTC. Protein sequence: CASSPPSEETQYF.